These 19 T cell receptor beta chains originate from one sample sequenced in a study of T cells after yellow fever vaccination. TCRdb re-derived calls from the 5' RACE reads in MiXCR, one entry per CDR3 protein. The table has some 350,000 distinct CDR3 sequences, 6.2% seen once. Sequences were derived from PBMCs, sampled 5 days after the yellow fever booster vaccination. The receptors stem from a man aged 25-45 years who received the YFV17D yellow fever vaccine.

Many counts were recorded for this clonotype. The chain employs TRBV12-3 or TRBV12-4 and TRBJ2-1; the D gene is possibly TRBD2 (5 bases). This CDR3 comprises 11 residues. The V end lost 8 bases, the J end lost 6 bases, and 8 bases lay between the germline ends. The CDR3 here is CASGRGNEQFF. The CDR3 region has the DNA TGTGCCAGCGGGAGAGGCAATGAGCAGTTCTTC.

Note on this clonotype: With a much larger clone just one base away, this may be a read error. The chain uses TRBV7-9 and TRBJ2-1; 8 bases are a match to TRBD2. The germline V gene has CDR1 SEHNR and CDR2 FQNEAQ (reference sequence). This CDR3 is built from 14 residues. The CDR3 nucleotides read TGTGCCAGCAGCTTACGAGCGGGGGTCAATGAGCTGTTCTTC. Translation gives CASSLRAGVNELFF.

In this sample, this clonotype turned up a few times. V and J are TRBV20-1 and TRBJ2-7; D is possibly TRBD1 or TRBD2 (5 bases each). Trimming stripped 6 bases from V and 6 bases from J, with 18 bases between. The CDR3 runs 13 residues. Germline loops: CDR1 DFQATT, CDR2 SNEGSKA (reference sequence). The DNA for the CDR3 is TGCAGTGCCCCGACGGGACGGTTCGCCGAGCAGTACTTC. It yields the protein CSAPTGRFAEQYF.

The sample holds many counts of this clonotype. V and J are TRBV7-2 and TRBJ2-7; either TRBD1 or TRBD2 may supply D (6 bases each). CDR1 and CDR2 (germline): SGHTA, FQGNSA. The CDR3 has 14 residues. V lost 2 bases, J lost 5 bases, and 13 bases lay in between. CDR3 loop: CASSLWRRGDEQYF. In nucleotides, the CDR3 is TGTGCCAGCAGCTTATGGCGGAGGGGGGACGAGCAGTACTTC.

This chain connects TRBV20-1 to TRBJ2-7; 9 bases are a match to TRBD2. The CDR3 has 14 residues. Germline V gives CDR1 DFQATT, CDR2 SNEGSKA (reference sequence). Germline trimming cut 4 bases from V and 5 bases from J; bases unmatched to any gene: 9. The CDR3 reads CSAIAGELGNEQYF. In DNA, the CDR3 is TGCAGTGCTATAGCGGGAGAGCTGGGGAACGAGCAGTACTTC.

This clonotype showed up just a few times. V usage is TRBV28 and J usage is TRBJ1-2, with D tentatively TRBD1 (6 bases). Germline V lookup: CDR1 MDHEN, CDR2 SYDVKM. The ends were cut back, 2 bases at V and 8 bases at J, with 9 bases in the middle. CDR3 length: 12 residues. CDR3 sequence: CASSLGGRGYTF. CDR3 nucleotide sequence: TGTGCCAGCAGTTTAGGGGGCCGGGGCTACACCTTC.

This clonotype was seen a handful of times. This chain uses TRBV5-1 with TRBJ2-1; TRBD2 matches at 12 bases. The CDR3 length is 15 residues. CDR1 is SGHRS and CDR2 is YFSETQ in the germline V gene. V shed 0 bases, J shed 7 bases, and the junction held 2 bases outside the gene matches. CDR3 sequence reads: CASSLDGLAGNEQFF. The CDR3 DNA reads TGCGCCAGCAGCTTGGACGGACTAGCGGGAAATGAGCAGTTCTTC.

This clonotype came up many times. The rearrangement uses TRBV18 and TRBJ2-3; possibly TRBD2 for D (5 bases). Germline CDR1 KGHSH, CDR2 LQKENI. Trimming took off 6 bases at V and 4 bases at J, with 14 bases between the two ends. This CDR3 has 14 amino acids. The CDR3 is CASSSGPGADTQYF. For the CDR3, the DNA is TGTGCCAGCTCGTCCGGCCCCGGGGCAGATACGCAGTATTTT.

This chain connects TRBV18 to TRBJ1-1; no definite D call. Trimming took 1 base from V and 3 from J, leaving 6 bases between them. The CDR3 spans 13 residues. Germline CDR1 is KGHSH and CDR2 is LQKENI. CDR3 bases: TGTGCCAGCTCACCACAGTCCGACACTGAAGCTTTCTTT. Protein product: CASSPQSDTEAFF.

This clonotype was observed a handful of times. This chain links TRBV7-2 with TRBJ2-7; TRBD1 matches at 7 bases. The junction had 12 bases not matched to a gene; V was cut back by 0 bases and J by 10 bases. The CDR3 spans 15 residues. CDR1 is SGHTA, CDR2 FQGNSA, per germline. The DNA for the CDR3 is TGTGCCAGCAGCTTAGCTGGACAGGCCGCTAGTCCTCAGTACTTC. This sequence encodes CASSLAGQAASPQYF. The variable domain in full, with the rest retrieved from reference TRBV7-2 and TRBJ2-7, is GAGVSQSPSNKVTEKGKDVELRCDPISGHTALYWYRQSLGQGLEFLIYFQGNSAPDKSGLPSDRFSAERTGGSVSTLTIQRTQQEDSAVYLCASSLAGQAASPQYFGPGTRLTVT.

There are many counts of this clonotype. The V gene is TRBV5-1, the J gene TRBJ2-7, with a weak D call TRBD1 (5 bases). Deletions cut 4 bases from V and 3 bases from J, with 17 bases between. Germline CDR1 is SGHRS and CDR2 is YFSETQ. This CDR3 has 15 residues. The CDR3 DNA sequence: TGCGCCAGCAGCATGAAGGGGCCCAAGTACTACGAGCAGTACTTC. Protein: CASSMKGPKYYEQYF.

The J gene is TRBJ2-2, the V gene TRBV10-3, with D uncertain. V was cut by 0 bases and J by 5 bases, with 4 bases left in between. From germline, CDR1 is ENHRY and CDR2 SYGVKD. The CDR3 totals 13 residues. CDR3 bases: TGTGCCATCAGTGAGTCTCGGACCGGGGAGCTGTTTTTT. This sequence encodes CAISESRTGELFF.

This clonotype was detected a few times. The chain joins TRBV11-2 to TRBJ2-2, with 12 bases lining up with TRBD2. The CDR3 extends over 13 amino acids. Germline V gene data show CDR1 as SGHAT and CDR2 as FQNNGV. V gave up 6 bases and J gave up 10 bases; unmatched junction bases: 3. The CDR3 spells CASRGTSGLELFF. CDR3 bases: TGTGCCAGCAGAGGGACTAGCGGGTTGGAGCTGTTTTTT.

This clonotype was counted between two and nine times. J is TRBJ2-1 and V is TRBV30, with D possibly matching TRBD2 (5 bases). The V end lost 2 bases, the J end lost 10 bases, and 9 bases lay between the germline ends. This CDR3 is built from 11 residues. Germline V lookup: CDR1 GTSNPN, CDR2 SVGIG (reference sequence). Written as DNA, the CDR3 is TGTGCCTGGAGTCTATCGGGAGAGCAGTTCTTC. It yields the protein CAWSLSGEQFF.

In its sample, this clonotype was seen many times. The rearrangement links TRBV29-1 to TRBJ1-4; weak D call: TRBD1 (5 bases). V lost 4 bases and J lost 4, with 10 bases in between. Germline V gene data show CDR1 as SQVTM and CDR2 as ANQGSEA. This CDR3 spans 13 amino acids. The CDR3, as DNA: TGCAGCGTTGTCGGGGGTGATAATGAAAAACTGTTTTTT. Translated: CSVVGGDNEKLFF.

V usage is TRBV6-5 and J usage is TRBJ2-3, with 8 positions matching TRBD2. The CDR3 sequence is 15 residues long. CDR1 MNHEY and CDR2 SVGAGI come from the germline V gene. Unmatched junction bases numbered 10, after V lost 4 bases and J lost 7 bases. The CDR3 sequence: CASSSGTRTIHTQYF. In nucleotides, the CDR3 is TGTGCCAGCAGTTCCGGGACTAGGACTATACATACGCAGTATTTT.

This clonotype was recorded many times. This chain uses TRBV24-1 with TRBJ1-2; D gene uncertain. The CDR3 length is 13 residues. V was cut by 4 bases and J by 4 bases, with 9 bases left in between. CDR1 and CDR2 (germline): KGHDR, SFDVKD. CDR3 coding DNA: TGTGCCACCAGTGACCGTGACTGCTATGGCTACACCTTC. Its protein is CATSDRDCYGYTF.

This clonotype was seen repeatedly, ten times or more. One end of the junction varies from germline; a read error may be responsible. The chain carries TRBV5-1 and TRBJ2-3, with TRBD2 identical over 12 bases. Per germline, CDR1 SGHRS and CDR2 YFSETQ. This CDR3 is 16 amino acids long. The CDR3 DNA reads as TGTGCCAGCAGCTTAGGACTAGCGGGGAGCACAGATACGCAGTATTTT. Translating gives CASSLGLAGSTDTQYF.

A few counts support this clonotype. V is TRBV5-1 and J is TRBJ2-1; 12 bases agree with TRBD2. Looked up from germline, CDR1 is SGHRS and CDR2 is YFSETQ. With V trimmed by 3 bases and J by 3 bases, 4 bases remained unmatched. This CDR3 has 16 amino acids. CDR3 sequence reads: CASSSGTSGLYNEQFF. The DNA for the CDR3 is TGCGCCAGCAGCTCCGGGACTAGCGGGCTCTACAATGAGCAGTTCTTC.